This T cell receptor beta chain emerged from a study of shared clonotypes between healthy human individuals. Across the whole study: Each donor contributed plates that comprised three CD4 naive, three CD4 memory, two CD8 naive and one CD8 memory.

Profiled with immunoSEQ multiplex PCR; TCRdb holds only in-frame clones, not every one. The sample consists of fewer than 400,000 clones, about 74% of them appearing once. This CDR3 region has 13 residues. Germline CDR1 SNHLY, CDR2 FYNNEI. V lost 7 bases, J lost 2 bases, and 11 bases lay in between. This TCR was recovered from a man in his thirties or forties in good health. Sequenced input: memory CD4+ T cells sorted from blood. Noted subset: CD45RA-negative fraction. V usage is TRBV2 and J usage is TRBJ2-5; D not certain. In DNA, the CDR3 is TGTGCCAGCAATCCGGGTCGTCAAGAGACCCAGTACTTC. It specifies CASNPGRQETQYF.